Listed here is a single TCR beta chain. These data belong to a study of CD8+CD57+ T cells in acquired aplastic anemia. Profiles of TCR beta VDJ and CDR3 were generated from a genomic DNA template. TCRdb re-called the reads through MiXCR, storing one row per CDR3 protein. The sample shows approximately 80,000 distinct CDR3 sequences, roughly two thirds of them seen only once. Looked up from germline, CDR1 is MGHDK and CDR2 is SYGVNS. The ends were cut back, 5 bases at V and 4 bases at J, with 11 bases in the middle. This CDR3 has 13 amino acids. CD8+CD57+ cell expansion, shown by flow cytometry, had occurred in the patients selected for sequencing.

Sequenced: sorted CD4+, CD8+, or CD8+CD57+ T cells (not recorded which) from PBMCs. The chain recombines TRBV25-1 with TRBJ1-2; D may be TRBD1 (6 bases). The clonotype was recovered from a human donor with aplastic anemia. The CDR3 loop reads CASSRDITYGYTF. The CDR3 bases are TGTGCCAGCAGTAGGGACATTACCTATGGCTACACCTTC.